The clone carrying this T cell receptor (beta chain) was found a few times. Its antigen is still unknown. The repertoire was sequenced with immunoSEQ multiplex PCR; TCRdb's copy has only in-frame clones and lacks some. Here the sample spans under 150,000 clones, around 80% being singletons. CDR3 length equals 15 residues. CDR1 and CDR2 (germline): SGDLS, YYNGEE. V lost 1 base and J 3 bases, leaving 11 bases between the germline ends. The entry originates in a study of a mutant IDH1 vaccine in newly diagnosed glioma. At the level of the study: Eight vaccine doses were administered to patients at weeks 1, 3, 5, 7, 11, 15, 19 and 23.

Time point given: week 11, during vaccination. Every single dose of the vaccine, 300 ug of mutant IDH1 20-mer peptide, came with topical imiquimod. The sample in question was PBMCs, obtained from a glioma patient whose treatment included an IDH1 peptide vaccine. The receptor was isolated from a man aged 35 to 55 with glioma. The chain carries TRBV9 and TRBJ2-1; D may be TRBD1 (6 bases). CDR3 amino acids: CASSVRDMGYNEQFF. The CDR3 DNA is TGTGCCAGCAGCGTAAGGGACATGGGCTACAATGAGCAGTTCTTC.